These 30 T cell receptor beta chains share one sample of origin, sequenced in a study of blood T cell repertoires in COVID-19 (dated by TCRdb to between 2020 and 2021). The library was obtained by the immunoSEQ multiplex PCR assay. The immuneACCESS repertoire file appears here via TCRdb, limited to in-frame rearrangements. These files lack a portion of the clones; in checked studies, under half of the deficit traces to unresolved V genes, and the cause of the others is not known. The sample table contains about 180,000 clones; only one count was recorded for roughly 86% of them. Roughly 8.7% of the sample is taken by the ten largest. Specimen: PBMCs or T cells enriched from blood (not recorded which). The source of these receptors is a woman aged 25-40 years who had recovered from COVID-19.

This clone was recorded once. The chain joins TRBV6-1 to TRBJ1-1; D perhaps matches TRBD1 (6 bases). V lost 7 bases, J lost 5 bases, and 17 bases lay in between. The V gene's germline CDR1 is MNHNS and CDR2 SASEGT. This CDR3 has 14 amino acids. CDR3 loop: CASTLSGEGTEAFF. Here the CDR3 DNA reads TGTGCCAGCACTCTTTCAGGGGAGGGGACTGAAGCTTTCTTT.

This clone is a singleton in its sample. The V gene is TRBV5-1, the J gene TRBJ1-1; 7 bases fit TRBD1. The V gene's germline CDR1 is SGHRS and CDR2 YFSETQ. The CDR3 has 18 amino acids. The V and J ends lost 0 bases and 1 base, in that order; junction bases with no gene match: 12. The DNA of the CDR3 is TGCGCCAGCAGCTTGGGGATCTCAGGCTGGGACAGGAACACTGAAGCTTTCTTT. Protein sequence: CASSLGISGWDRNTEAFF.

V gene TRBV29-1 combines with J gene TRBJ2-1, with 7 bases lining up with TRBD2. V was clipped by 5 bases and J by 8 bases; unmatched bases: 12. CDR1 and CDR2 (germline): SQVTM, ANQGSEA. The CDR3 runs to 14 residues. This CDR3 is CSVFDSGIGDEQFF. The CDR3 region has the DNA TGCAGCGTTTTTGACAGCGGGATTGGGGATGAGCAGTTCTTC.

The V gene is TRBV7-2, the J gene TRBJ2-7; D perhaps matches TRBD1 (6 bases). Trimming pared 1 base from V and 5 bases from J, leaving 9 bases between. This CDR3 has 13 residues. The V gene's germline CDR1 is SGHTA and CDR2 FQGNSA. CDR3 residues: CASSLGGRNEQYF. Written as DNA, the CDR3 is TGTGCCAGCAGCTTAGGGGGGCGGAACGAGCAGTACTTC.

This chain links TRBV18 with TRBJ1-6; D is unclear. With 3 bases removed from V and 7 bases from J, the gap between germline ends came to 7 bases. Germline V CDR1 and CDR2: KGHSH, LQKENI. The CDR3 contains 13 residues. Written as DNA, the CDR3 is TGTGCCAGCTCACCCGCAGTAAATTCACCCCTCCACTTT. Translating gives CASSPAVNSPLHF.

Here the CDR3 DNA reads TGCGCCAGCAGCTTGATGTCGGGAGGCTCCTACGAGCAGTACTTC. Its protein is CASSLMSGGSYEQYF. The V and J genes are TRBV5-1 and TRBJ2-7; 7 bases map to TRBD2. Germline V gene lookup returns CDR1 SGHRS and CDR2 YFSETQ. The V and J ends lost 1 base and 0 bases, in that order; junction bases with no gene match: 4. CDR3 length equals 15 residues.

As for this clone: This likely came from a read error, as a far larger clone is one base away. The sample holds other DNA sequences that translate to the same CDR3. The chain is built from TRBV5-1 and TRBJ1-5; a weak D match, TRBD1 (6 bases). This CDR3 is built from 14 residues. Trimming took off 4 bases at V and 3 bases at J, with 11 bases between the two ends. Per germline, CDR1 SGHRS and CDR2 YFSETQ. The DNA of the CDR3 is TGCGCCAGCAGCACGACAGGTAACAATCAGCCCCAGCATTTT. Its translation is CASSTTGNNQPQHF. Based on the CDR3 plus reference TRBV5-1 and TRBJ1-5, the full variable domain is KAGVTQTPRYLIKTRGQQVTLSCSPISGHRSVSWYQQTPGQGLQFLFEYFSETQRNKGNFPGRFSGRQFSNSRSEMNVSTLELGDSALYLCASSTTGNNQPQHFGDGTRLSIL.

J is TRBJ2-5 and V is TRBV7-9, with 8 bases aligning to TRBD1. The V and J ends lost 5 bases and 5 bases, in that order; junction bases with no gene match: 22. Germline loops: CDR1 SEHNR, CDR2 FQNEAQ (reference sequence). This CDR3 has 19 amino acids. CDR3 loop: CASSLNAAGQGAKVETQYF. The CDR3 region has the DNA TGTGCCAGCAGCCTTAATGCGGCGGGGCAGGGGGCGAAGGTGGAGACCCAGTACTTC.

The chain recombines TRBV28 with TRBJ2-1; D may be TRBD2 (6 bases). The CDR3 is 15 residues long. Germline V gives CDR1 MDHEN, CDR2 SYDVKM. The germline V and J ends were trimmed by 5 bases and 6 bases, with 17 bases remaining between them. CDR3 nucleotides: TGTGCCAGCAGTCCATGGGGAGGCCCCTCCAATGAGCAGTTCTTC. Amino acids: CASSPWGGPSNEQFF. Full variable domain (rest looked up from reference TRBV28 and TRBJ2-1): DVKVTQSSRYLVKRTGEKVFLECVQDMDHENMFWYRQDPGLGLRLIYFSYDVKMKEKGDIPEGYSVSREKKERFSLILESASTNQTSMYLCASSPWGGPSNEQFFGPGTRLTVL.

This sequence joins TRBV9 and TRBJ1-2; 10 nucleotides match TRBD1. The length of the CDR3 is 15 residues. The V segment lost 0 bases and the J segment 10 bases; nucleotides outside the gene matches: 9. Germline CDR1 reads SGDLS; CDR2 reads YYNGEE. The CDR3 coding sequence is TGTGCCAGCAGCGTAGGACAGGGGGCGCTAACTAACTACACCTTC. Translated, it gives CASSVGQGALTNYTF.

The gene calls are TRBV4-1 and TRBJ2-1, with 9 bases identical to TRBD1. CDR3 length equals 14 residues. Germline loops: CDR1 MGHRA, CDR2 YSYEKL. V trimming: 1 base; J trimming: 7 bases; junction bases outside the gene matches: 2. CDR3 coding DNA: TGCGCCAGCAGCCAAGGACAGGGGGGAAATGAGCAGTTCTTC. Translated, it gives CASSQGQGGNEQFF.

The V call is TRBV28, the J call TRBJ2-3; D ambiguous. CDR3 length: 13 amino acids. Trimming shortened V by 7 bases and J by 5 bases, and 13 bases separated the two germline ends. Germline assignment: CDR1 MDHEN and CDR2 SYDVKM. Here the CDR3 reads CASITGDKDTQYF. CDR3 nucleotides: TGTGCCAGCATCACTGGAGATAAAGATACGCAGTATTTT.

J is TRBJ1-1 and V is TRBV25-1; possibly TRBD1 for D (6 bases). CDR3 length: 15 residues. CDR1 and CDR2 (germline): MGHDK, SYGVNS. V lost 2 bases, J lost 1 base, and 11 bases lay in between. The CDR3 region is CASSEVGHQNTEAFF. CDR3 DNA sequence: TGTGCCAGCAGTGAAGTGGGACACCAGAACACTGAAGCTTTCTTT.

The CDR3 nucleotides read TGCAGCGTTGGGACAGAGTACGAAGCTTTCTTT. It is translated as CSVGTEYEAFF. The rearrangement joins TRBV29-1 to TRBJ1-1; a weak D match, TRBD1 (6 bases). V shed 4 bases and J shed 8 bases, with 11 bases lying between them. This CDR3 is built from 11 residues. CDR1 is SQVTM and CDR2 is ANQGSEA in the germline V gene.

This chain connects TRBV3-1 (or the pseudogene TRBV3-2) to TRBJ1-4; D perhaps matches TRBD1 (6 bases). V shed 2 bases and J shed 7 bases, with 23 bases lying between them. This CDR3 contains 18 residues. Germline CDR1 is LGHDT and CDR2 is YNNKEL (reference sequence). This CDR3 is CASSQSSQPDSIGEKLFF. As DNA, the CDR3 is TGTGCCAGCAGCCAAAGCTCCCAACCGGACAGTATCGGTGAAAAACTGTTTTTT.

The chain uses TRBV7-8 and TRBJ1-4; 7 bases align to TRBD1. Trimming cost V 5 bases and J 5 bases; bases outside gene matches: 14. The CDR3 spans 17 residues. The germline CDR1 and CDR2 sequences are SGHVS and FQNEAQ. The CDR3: CASSPNLLRDSNEKLFF. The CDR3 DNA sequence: TGTGCCAGCAGCCCAAATCTACTGAGGGACAGCAATGAAAAACTGTTTTTT. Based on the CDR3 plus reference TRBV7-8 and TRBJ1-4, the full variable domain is GAGVSQSPRYKVAKRGQDVALRCDPISGHVSLFWYQQALGQGPEFLTYFQNEAQLDKSGLPSDRFFAERPEGSVSTLKIQRTQQEDSAVYLCASSPNLLRDSNEKLFFGSGTQLSVL.

The DNA of the CDR3 is TGTGCCAGCAGTTTGGGGACTAGCGGGGGCTACAATGAGCAGTTCTTC. Its protein product is CASSLGTSGGYNEQFF. The V gene is TRBV28, the J gene TRBJ2-1, with 14 bases identical to TRBD2. Looked up from germline, CDR1 is MDHEN and CDR2 is SYDVKM. The CDR3 extends over 16 amino acids. J was trimmed by 3 bases and V by 3 bases; bases with no gene match: 1.

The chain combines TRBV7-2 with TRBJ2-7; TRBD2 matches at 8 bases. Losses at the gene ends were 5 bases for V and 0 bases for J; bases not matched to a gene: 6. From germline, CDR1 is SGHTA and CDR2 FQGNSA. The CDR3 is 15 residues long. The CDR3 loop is CASSPGLGVSYEQYF. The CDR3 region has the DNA TGTGCCAGCAGCCCGGGACTAGGGGTCTCCTACGAGCAGTACTTC.

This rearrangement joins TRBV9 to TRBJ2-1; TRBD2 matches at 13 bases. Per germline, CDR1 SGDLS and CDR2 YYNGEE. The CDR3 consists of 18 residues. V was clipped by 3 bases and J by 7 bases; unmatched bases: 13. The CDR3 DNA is TGTGCCAGCAGCGCCCGGACCCACACTAGCGGGAGGGAGAATGAGCAGTTCTTC. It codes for CASSARTHTSGRENEQFF.

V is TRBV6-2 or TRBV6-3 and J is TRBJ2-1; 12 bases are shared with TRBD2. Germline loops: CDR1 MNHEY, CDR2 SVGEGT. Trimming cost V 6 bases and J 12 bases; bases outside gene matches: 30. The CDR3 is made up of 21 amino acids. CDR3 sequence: CASSRQRQGASRLAGGLWQFF. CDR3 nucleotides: TGTGCCAGCAGCCGACAGAGACAGGGGGCGTCGAGGCTAGCGGGAGGGCTCTGGCAGTTCTTC.

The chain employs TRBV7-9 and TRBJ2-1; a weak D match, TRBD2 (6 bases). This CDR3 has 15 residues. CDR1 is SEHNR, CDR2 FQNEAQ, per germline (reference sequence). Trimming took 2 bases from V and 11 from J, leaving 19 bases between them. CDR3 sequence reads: CASSLMREPDSKQFF. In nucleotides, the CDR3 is TGTGCCAGCAGCTTAATGCGGGAACCCGACAGTAAGCAGTTCTTC.

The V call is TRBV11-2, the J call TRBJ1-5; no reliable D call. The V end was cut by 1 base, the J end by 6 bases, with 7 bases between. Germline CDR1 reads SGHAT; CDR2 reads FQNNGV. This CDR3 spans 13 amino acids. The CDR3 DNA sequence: TGTGCCAGCAGCTTAGGCCTTAGTCAGCCCCAGCATTTT. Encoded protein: CASSLGLSQPQHF.

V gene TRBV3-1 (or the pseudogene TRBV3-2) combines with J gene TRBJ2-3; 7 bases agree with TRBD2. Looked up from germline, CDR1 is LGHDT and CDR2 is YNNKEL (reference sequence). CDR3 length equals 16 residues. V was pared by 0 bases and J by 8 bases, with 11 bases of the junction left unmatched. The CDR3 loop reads CASSQDLAGGRATQYF. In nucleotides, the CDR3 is TGTGCCAGCAGCCAAGACCTGGCCGGCGGGAGAGCTACGCAGTATTTT.

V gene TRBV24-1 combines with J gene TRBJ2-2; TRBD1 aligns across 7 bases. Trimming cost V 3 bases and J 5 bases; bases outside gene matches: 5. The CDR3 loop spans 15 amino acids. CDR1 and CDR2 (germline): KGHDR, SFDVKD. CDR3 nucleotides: TGTGCCACCAGTGATCCAGACAGGGAAACCGGGGAGCTGTTTTTT. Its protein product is CATSDPDRETGELFF.

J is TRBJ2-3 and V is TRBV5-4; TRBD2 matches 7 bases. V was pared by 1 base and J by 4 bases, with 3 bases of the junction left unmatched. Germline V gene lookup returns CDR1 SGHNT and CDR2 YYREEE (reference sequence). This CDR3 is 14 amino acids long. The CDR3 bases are TGTGCCAGCAGCTTGCGCCGGGGGGCAGATACGCAGTATTTT. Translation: CASSLRRGADTQYF.

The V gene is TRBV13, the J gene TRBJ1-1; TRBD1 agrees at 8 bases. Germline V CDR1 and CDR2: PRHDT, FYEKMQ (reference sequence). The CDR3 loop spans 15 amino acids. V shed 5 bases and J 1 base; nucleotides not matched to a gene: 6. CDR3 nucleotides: TGTGCCAGCAGCACCGACGACAGGGGGAACACTGAAGCTTTCTTT. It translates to CASSTDDRGNTEAFF.

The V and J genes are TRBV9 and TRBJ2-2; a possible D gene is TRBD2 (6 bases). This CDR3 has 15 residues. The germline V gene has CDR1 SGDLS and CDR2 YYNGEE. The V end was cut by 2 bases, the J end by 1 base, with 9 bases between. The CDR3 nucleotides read TGTGCCAGCAGCGTGAGAGCGGGGAACACCGGGGAGCTGTTTTTT. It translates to CASSVRAGNTGELFF.

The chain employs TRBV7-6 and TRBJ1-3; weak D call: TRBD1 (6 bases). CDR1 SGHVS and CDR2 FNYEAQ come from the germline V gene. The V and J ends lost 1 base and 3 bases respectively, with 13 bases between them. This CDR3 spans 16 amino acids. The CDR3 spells CASSLDPGEDGNTIYF. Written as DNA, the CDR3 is TGTGCCAGCAGCTTAGATCCAGGGGAAGATGGAAACACCATATATTTT.

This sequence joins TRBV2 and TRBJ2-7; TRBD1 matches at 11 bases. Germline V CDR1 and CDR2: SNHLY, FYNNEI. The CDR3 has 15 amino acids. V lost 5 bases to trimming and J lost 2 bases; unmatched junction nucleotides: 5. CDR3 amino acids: CASSSDRGLAYEQYF. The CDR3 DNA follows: TGTGCCAGCAGTTCGGACAGGGGGCTAGCCTACGAGCAGTACTTC.

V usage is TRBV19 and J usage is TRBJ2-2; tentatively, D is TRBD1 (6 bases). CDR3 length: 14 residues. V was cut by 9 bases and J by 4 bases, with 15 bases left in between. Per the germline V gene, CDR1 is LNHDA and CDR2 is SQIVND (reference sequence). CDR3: CASLVGAGTGELFF. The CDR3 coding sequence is TGTGCCAGCCTTGTGGGGGCGGGCACCGGGGAGCTGTTTTTT.